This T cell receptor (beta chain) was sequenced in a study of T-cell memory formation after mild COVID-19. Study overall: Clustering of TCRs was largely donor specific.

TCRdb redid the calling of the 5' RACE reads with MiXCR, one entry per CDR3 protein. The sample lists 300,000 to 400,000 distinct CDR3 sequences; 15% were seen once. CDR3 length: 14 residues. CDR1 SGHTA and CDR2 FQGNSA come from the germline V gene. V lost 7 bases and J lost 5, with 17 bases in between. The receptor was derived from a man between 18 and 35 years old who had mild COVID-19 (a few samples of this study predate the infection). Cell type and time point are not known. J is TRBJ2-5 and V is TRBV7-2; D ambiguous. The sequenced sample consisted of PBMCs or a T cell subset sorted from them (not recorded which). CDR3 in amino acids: CASITPGVGETQYF. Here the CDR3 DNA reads TGTGCCAGCATCACTCCGGGCGTAGGCGAGACCCAGTACTTC.